The T cell receptor beta chain described here comes from a study of shared clonotypes between healthy human individuals. The CDR3 runs 18 residues. The data were produced by immunoSEQ multiplex PCR, yet TCRdb's version contains in-frame clones alone and is incomplete. The table records approximately 330,000 clones, around 70% of them present only once. This clone was counted once. Its antigen remains unknown. Points from the study as a whole: The generation probabilities recorded for non-shared clonotypes fell below those of clonotypes shared by all four donors.

The specimen sequenced was memory CD4+ T cells sorted from blood. This sample's subset: CD45RA-negative fraction. The origin of this receptor is a man aged 30-40 years in good health. V is TRBV21-1 and J is TRBJ2-1; the listed D gene, TRBD1, was not tested against the DNA. TRBV21-1 is shown as a pseudogene. The CDR3 reads CASSKSSKDRLPQNEQFF. As DNA, the CDR3 is TGTGCCAGCAGCAAAAGTTCTAAGGACAGGTTGCCCCAAAATGAGCAGTTCTTC.